This passage covers 10 T cell receptor beta chains from one sample sequenced in a study of T cell responses to AZD1222 COVID-19 vaccine. Method: immunoSEQ multiplex PCR; TCRdb's copy keeps in-frame clones and lacks some. The data hold 90,000 to 150,000 clones, with roughly 88% observed a single time. Material: peripheral blood, obtained on day 0 of AZD1222 vaccination. These receptors were taken from an adult in good health.

The J gene is TRBJ1-1, the V gene TRBV6-2 or TRBV6-3; 7 nucleotides agree with TRBD1. Losses at the gene ends were 5 bases for V and 9 bases for J; bases not matched to a gene: 6. CDR1 MNHEY and CDR2 SVGEGT come from the germline V gene. The CDR3 runs 12 residues. DNA for the CDR3: TGTGCCAGCAGTAACCGGGACAGCAAAGCTTTCTTT. Amino acid sequence: CASSNRDSKAFF.

This clone was seen just once. The chain employs TRBV7-2 and TRBJ1-2, with D possibly being TRBD1 (5 bases). The CDR3 is made up of 13 amino acids. Trimming took 4 bases from V and 3 from J, leaving 9 bases between them. CDR1 and CDR2 from the germline V gene are SGHTA and FQGNSA. CDR3: CASSSEGHYGYTF. In DNA form, the CDR3 reads TGTGCCAGCAGCTCGGAGGGGCACTATGGCTACACCTTC.

The chain has TRBV19 and TRBJ2-3; 7 positions match TRBD2. J lost 5 bases, V lost 7 bases, and 9 bases had no gene match. The length of the CDR3 is 14 residues. Germline CDR1 is LNHDA and CDR2 is SQIVND (reference sequence). For the CDR3, the DNA is TGTGCCAGTACCCCAGCCCCGGGGGGAGATACGCAGTATTTT. Protein product: CASTPAPGGDTQYF.

This clone appeared a few times. V is TRBV10-1 and J is TRBJ2-3, with 7 bases fitting TRBD2. The germline CDR1 and CDR2 sequences are WNHNN and SYGVQD (reference sequence). CDR3 size: 15 residues. The trim removed 4 bases at V and 2 bases at J, leaving 6 bases unmatched. In DNA, the CDR3 is TGCGCCAGCAGTGGAGGAAGCGGGGTCACAGATACGCAGTATTTT. Its translation: CASSGGSGVTDTQYF.

This chain links TRBV27 with TRBJ1-5; no reliable D call. This CDR3 spans 15 amino acids. In germline, CDR1 is MNHEY, CDR2 SMNVEV (reference sequence). The V end lost 6 bases, the J end lost 0 bases, and 12 bases lay between the germline ends. In DNA form, the CDR3 reads TGTGCCAGCAGCGTAGGGATCTATAGCAATCAGCCCCAGCATTTT. Residues: CASSVGIYSNQPQHF.

This clone was seen a handful of times. The chain uses TRBV5-1 and TRBJ2-3; 12 bases line up with TRBD2. The CDR3 has 16 amino acids. Per germline, CDR1 SGHRS and CDR2 YFSETQ. The ends lost 7 bases at V and 2 bases at J; junction bases unmatched: 8. The CDR3 loop is CASGLAGGISTDTQYF. In DNA, the CDR3 is TGCGCCAGCGGTCTAGCGGGGGGGATTTCCACAGATACGCAGTATTTT.

The rearrangement joins TRBV3-1 (or the pseudogene TRBV3-2) to TRBJ2-3; D is unresolved. Trimming pared 3 bases from V and 0 bases from J, leaving 4 bases between. The germline V gene encodes CDR1 LGHDT and CDR2 YNNKEL (reference sequence). CDR3 length equals 13 residues. CDR3 coding DNA: TGTGCCAGCAGCCACCTTAGCACAGATACGCAGTATTTT. Its protein is CASSHLSTDTQYF.

The chain carries TRBV21-1 and TRBJ1-1. TRBV21-1 is recorded as a pseudogene. This CDR3 has 15 residues. The CDR3, as DNA: TGTGCCAGCAGCAAAGTCTCGGGGACGGCCACTGAAGCTTTCTTT. Amino acid sequence: CASSKVSGTATEAFF.

This clone has more than one count but fewer than ten. CDR3 protein: CASSPGDRGPYEQYF. The CDR3 DNA follows: TGTGCCAGCTCACCCGGGGACAGGGGGCCCTACGAGCAGTACTTC. V and J are TRBV18 and TRBJ2-7; 12 nucleotides align to TRBD1. The CDR3 sequence is 15 residues long. From germline, CDR1 is KGHSH and CDR2 LQKENI. V lost 3 bases and J lost 2; bases outside the gene matches: 2.

This chain connects TRBV20-1 to TRBJ1-4; possible D gene TRBD1, 5 bases. This CDR3 is built from 10 residues. Germline CDR1 is DFQATT and CDR2 is SNEGSKA (reference sequence). The CDR3 bases are TGCAGCCGCGGGGACGGGAAACTGTTTTTT. The encoded protein is CSRGDGKLFF.